This entry lists 19 T cell receptor beta chains sequenced from one sample in a study of blood T cell repertoires in COVID-19. Only in-frame clones appear in the TCRdb table, and some are missing; sequencing was by immunoSEQ multiplex PCR. The table includes approximately 200,000 clones, around nine tenths detected once. The sample was peripheral blood. These TCRs come from a man aged 25 to 40 with acute or convalescent COVID-19.

The J gene is TRBJ1-2, the V gene TRBV27, with TRBD1 matching 9 bases. This CDR3 comprises 14 residues. Trimming cost V 3 bases and J 6 bases; bases outside gene matches: 5. Germline CDR1 reads MNHEY; CDR2 reads SMNVEV (reference sequence). Here the CDR3 DNA reads TGTGCCAGCAGTTTCCTGAGACAGGGGGATGGCTACACCTTC. It encodes CASSFLRQGDGYTF.

This clone was recorded a few times. The chain is built from TRBV7-2 and TRBJ1-6, with a weak D call TRBD1 (5 bases). CDR1 is SGHTA, CDR2 FQGNSA, per germline. V was shortened by 5 bases and J by 9 bases, with 20 bases between the two germline ends. The CDR3 sequence is 16 residues long. CDR3 region: CASSLAVGQGGSPLHF. The CDR3 nucleotides are TGTGCCAGCAGCCTTGCGGTTGGGCAGGGTGGTTCACCCCTCCACTTT.

The chain combines TRBV9 with TRBJ2-7, with D tentatively TRBD1 (5 bases). The CDR3 extends over 15 amino acids. The germline V gene encodes CDR1 SGDLS and CDR2 YYNGEE. V lost 0 bases to trimming and J lost 3 bases, with 13 bases between them. CDR3 residues: CASSVAPQGNYEQYF. The CDR3 bases are TGTGCCAGCAGCGTAGCTCCGCAGGGTAACTACGAGCAGTACTTC.

The V call is TRBV4-1, the J call TRBJ1-5; the D is unclear. Trimming took off 4 bases at V and 3 bases at J, with 7 bases between the two ends. Germline V CDR1 and CDR2: MGHRA, YSYEKL. The CDR3 runs 13 residues. CDR3 in amino acids: CASSPGVNQPQHF. In DNA, the CDR3 is TGCGCCAGCAGCCCCGGGGTCAATCAGCCCCAGCATTTT.

The rearrangement links TRBV6-5 to TRBJ2-2; TRBD1 matches 7 bases. This CDR3 spans 14 amino acids. The V segment lost 7 bases and the J segment 7 bases; nucleotides outside the gene matches: 9. Germline V gives CDR1 MNHEY, CDR2 SVGAGI. The DNA for the CDR3 is TGTGCCAGCAAGACAGGGTCTACAGTCGGGGAGCTGTTTTTT. This sequence encodes CASKTGSTVGELFF.

The chain joins TRBV29-1 to TRBJ1-1, with 8 positions matching TRBD1. The length of the CDR3 is 13 residues. The ends lost 6 bases at V and 5 bases at J; junction bases unmatched: 8. Germline V CDR1 and CDR2: SQVTM, ANQGSEA. CDR3 loop: CSVDEDRGTEAFF. The CDR3 bases are TGCAGCGTAGACGAAGACAGGGGAACTGAAGCTTTCTTT.

The genes are TRBV5-6 and TRBJ2-5; the match to TRBD1 covers 7 bases. Per the germline V gene, CDR1 is SGHDT and CDR2 is YYEEEE. The CDR3 spans 14 residues. V trimming: 4 bases; J trimming: 5 bases; junction bases outside the gene matches: 8. CDR3 sequence reads: CASSAAGGTETQYF. CDR3 nucleotides: TGTGCCAGCAGCGCTGCAGGGGGAACGGAGACCCAGTACTTC.

Concerning this clone: Other DNA variants within this sample encode the same CDR3. This rearrangement joins TRBV7-9 to TRBJ1-5; no reliable D call. The CDR3 sequence is 13 residues long. The ends were cut back, 1 base at V and 7 bases at J, with 8 bases in the middle. Germline assignment: CDR1 SEHNR and CDR2 FQNEAQ (reference sequence). The CDR3 region is CASSLGSGQPQHF. CDR3 in DNA: TGTGCCAGCAGCTTAGGTTCGGGACAGCCCCAGCATTTT.

CDR3 amino acids: CASSRIAGDSYEQYF. The CDR3 coding sequence is TGTGCCAGCAGCCGGATAGCGGGGGACTCCTACGAGCAGTACTTC. The chain couples TRBV14 to TRBJ2-7; 9 bases match TRBD2. V lost 4 bases and J lost 0; bases outside the gene matches: 4. CDR3 length: 15 residues. Germline assignment: CDR1 SGHDN and CDR2 FVKESK.

This clone was seen once. The chain employs TRBV11-2 and TRBJ2-1; the match to TRBD1 covers 10 bases. The germline V gene encodes CDR1 SGHAT and CDR2 FQNNGV. V lost 6 bases and J lost 6; bases outside the gene matches: 11. This CDR3 has 16 residues. The CDR3 region is CASRERTGGRPNEQFF. CDR3 DNA sequence: TGTGCCAGCAGGGAAAGGACAGGGGGGCGTCCCAATGAGCAGTTCTTC.

In DNA, the CDR3 is TGTGCCAGCTCACCCCCAGGGGCGGCGAACACTGAAGCTTTCTTT. It specifies CASSPPGAANTEAFF. The chain links TRBV18 to TRBJ1-1; weak D call: TRBD1 (6 bases). CDR3 length: 15 amino acids. V lost 3 bases and J lost 1, with 12 bases in between. Germline CDR1 is KGHSH and CDR2 is LQKENI.

The gene calls are TRBV9 and TRBJ1-6; the D is unclear. CDR1 and CDR2 (germline): SGDLS, YYNGEE. This CDR3 has 14 residues. V lost 0 bases, J lost 7 bases, and 8 bases lay in between. The CDR3 bases are TGTGCCAGCAGCGTAGTTTCTAGGAATTCACCCCTCCACTTT. Translated, it gives CASSVVSRNSPLHF. Filled out from reference TRBV9 and TRBJ1-6, the complete variable domain reads DSGVTQTPKHLITATGQRVTLRCSPRSGDLSVYWYQQSLDQGLQFLIQYYNGEERAKGNILERFSAQQFPDLHSELNLSSLELGDSALYFCASSVVSRNSPLHFGNGTRLTVT.

This clone has just a few counts. The V gene is TRBV5-5, the J gene TRBJ1-2; 7 bases fit TRBD1. The CDR3 is made up of 15 amino acids. Looked up from germline, CDR1 is SGHKS and CDR2 is YYEKEE (reference sequence). J was trimmed by 4 bases and V by 4 bases; bases with no gene match: 10. The CDR3: CASSPQRGLIYGYTF. The CDR3 nucleotides are TGTGCCAGCAGCCCACAGAGGGGGCTTATCTATGGCTACACCTTC.

The rearrangement uses TRBV19 and TRBJ2-7; D is perhaps TRBD1 (6 bases). With 4 bases removed from V and 2 bases from J, the gap between germline ends came to 15 bases. The CDR3 loop spans 15 amino acids. Germline loops: CDR1 LNHDA, CDR2 SQIVND (reference sequence). Here the CDR3 reads CASSTSRGIPYEQYF. As DNA, the CDR3 is TGTGCCAGTAGTACGTCGAGGGGGATACCCTACGAGCAGTACTTC.

The V and J genes are TRBV19 and TRBJ1-5; 8 bases agree with TRBD1. V lost 10 bases, J lost 4 bases, and 9 bases stayed unmatched. The CDR3 totals 14 residues. Germline V gives CDR1 LNHDA, CDR2 SQIVND (reference sequence). CDR3 DNA sequence: TGTGCCACTCGACAGGGGCTGGGTAATCAGCCCCAGCATTTT. It translates to CATRQGLGNQPQHF.

The chain carries TRBV18 and TRBJ1-1; D possibly corresponds to TRBD1 (6 bases). The germline V gene encodes CDR1 KGHSH and CDR2 LQKENI. The V end was cut by 1 base, the J end by 1 base, with 7 bases between. This CDR3 is built from 14 residues. The CDR3 DNA is TGTGCCAGCTCACCACGGACAGCGAACACTGAAGCTTTCTTT. It codes for CASSPRTANTEAFF.

In this sample, this clone turned up a few times. The V and J genes are TRBV19 and TRBJ1-5, with 7 bases matching TRBD1. The CDR3 consists of 14 residues. Germline loops: CDR1 LNHDA, CDR2 SQIVND (reference sequence). With 5 bases clipped from V and 2 bases from J, the junction kept 3 bases outside the gene matches. The CDR3 DNA reads as TGTGCCAGTAGTGATGACAGGGGCAATCAGCCCCAGCATTTT. Protein product: CASSDDRGNQPQHF.

In its sample, this clone was seen once. The J gene is TRBJ1-1, the V gene TRBV5-6; possibly TRBD1 for D (5 bases). The CDR3 loop spans 15 amino acids. Trimming shortened V by 5 bases and J by 1 base, and 15 bases separated the two germline ends. Germline V lookup: CDR1 SGHDT, CDR2 YYEEEE. CDR3 bases: TGTGCCAGCAGATTAACTGGCAGGGAGAACACTGAAGCTTTCTTT. Translation gives CASRLTGRENTEAFF.

The rearrangement links TRBV6-1 to TRBJ2-3, with 11 bases identical to TRBD2. This CDR3 region has 17 residues. J lost 5 bases, V lost 3 bases, and 10 bases had no gene match. The germline V gene has CDR1 MNHNS and CDR2 SASEGT. CDR3 DNA sequence: TGTGCCAGCAGTGATCCGTCGGCTAGCGGGGGGAAAGATACGCAGTATTTT. Protein sequence: CASSDPSASGGKDTQYF.